The clone carrying this T cell receptor (beta chain) came up once. Antigen unknown. A far larger clone is just one base off, so this is likely a read error. Other DNA sequences of this sample code for an identical CDR3. This entry belongs to a study of shared clonotypes between healthy human individuals. Study results and caveats: Sequencing depth was expected to influence donor clonotype sharing.

Germline V gene data show CDR1 as LNHNV and CDR2 as YYDKDF (reference sequence). CDR3 length equals 15 residues. Method: immunoSEQ multiplex PCR; TCRdb's copy keeps in-frame clones and lacks some. The sample has about 520,000 clones, about 85% seen once. This chain links TRBV15 with TRBJ2-6; D might be TRBD1 (5 bases). This receptor was identified in a woman between 40 and 55 years old in good health. Some clones in this sample may be carry-over from other donors' samples. Sequenced material: PBMCs. This CDR3 is CAIATATSGANVLTF. In DNA, the CDR3 is TGTGCCATCGCGACAGCTACCTCTGGGGCCAACGTCCTGACCTTC. The full variable domain, in which reference TRBV15 and TRBJ2-6 provide the parts outside the CDR3, is DAMVIQNPRYQVTQFGKPVTLSCSQTLNHNVMYWYQQKSSQAPKLLFHYYDKDFNNEADTPDNFQSRRPNTSFCFLDIRSPGLGDTAMYLCAIATATSGANVLTFGAGSRLTVL.